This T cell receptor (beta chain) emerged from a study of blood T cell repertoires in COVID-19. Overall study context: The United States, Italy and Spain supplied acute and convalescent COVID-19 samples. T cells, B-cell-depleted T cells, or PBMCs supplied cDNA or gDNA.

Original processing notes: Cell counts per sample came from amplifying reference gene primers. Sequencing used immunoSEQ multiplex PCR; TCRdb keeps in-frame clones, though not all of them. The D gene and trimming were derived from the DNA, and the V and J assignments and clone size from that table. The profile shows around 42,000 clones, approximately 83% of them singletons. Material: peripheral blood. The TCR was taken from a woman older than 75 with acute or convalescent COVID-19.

CDR3 amino acids: CASSQEGGSSHF. In DNA, the CDR3 is TGTGCCAGCAGCCAAGAAGGGGGATCATCGCATTTT. V usage is TRBV3-1 (or the pseudogene TRBV3-2) and J usage is TRBJ1-5, with D maybe TRBD1 (6 bases). The CDR3 contains 12 residues. CDR1 and CDR2 from the germline V gene are LGHDT and YNNKEL (reference sequence). The germline V and J ends were trimmed by 0 bases and 15 bases, with 12 bases remaining between them.